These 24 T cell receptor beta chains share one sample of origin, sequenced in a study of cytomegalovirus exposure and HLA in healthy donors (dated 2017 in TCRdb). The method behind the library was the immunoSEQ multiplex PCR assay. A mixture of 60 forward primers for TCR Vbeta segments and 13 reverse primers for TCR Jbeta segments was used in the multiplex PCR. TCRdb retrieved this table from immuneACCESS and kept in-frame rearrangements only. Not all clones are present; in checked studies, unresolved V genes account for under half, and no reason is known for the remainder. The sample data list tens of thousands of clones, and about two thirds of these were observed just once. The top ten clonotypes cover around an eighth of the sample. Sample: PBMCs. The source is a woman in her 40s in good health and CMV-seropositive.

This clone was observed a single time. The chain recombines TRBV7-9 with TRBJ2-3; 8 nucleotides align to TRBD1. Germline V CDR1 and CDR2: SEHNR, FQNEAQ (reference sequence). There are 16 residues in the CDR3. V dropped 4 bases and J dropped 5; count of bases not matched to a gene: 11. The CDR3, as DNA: TGTGCCAGCAGCTACCCCTTCGGTGGGACAGGAGATACGCAGTATTTT. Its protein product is CASSYPFGGTGDTQYF.

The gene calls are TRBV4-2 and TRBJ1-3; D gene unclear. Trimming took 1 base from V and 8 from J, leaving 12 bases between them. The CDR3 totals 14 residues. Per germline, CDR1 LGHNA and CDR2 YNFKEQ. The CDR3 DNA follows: TGTGCCAGCAGCCAAGTGAGGCAGTGGGACACCATATATTTT. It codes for CASSQVRQWDTIYF.

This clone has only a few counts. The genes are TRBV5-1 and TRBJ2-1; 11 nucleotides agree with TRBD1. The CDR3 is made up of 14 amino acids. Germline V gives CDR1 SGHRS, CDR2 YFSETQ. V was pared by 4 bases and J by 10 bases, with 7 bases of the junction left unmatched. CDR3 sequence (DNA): TGCGCCAGCAGCGGGGGACAGGGGGTTGGCGAGCAGTTCTTC. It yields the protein CASSGGQGVGEQFF.

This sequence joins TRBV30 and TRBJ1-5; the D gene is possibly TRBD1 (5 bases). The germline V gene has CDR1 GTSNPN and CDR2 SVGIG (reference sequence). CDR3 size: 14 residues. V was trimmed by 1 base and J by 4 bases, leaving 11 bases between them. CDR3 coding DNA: TGTGCCTGGAGTGCGGACAACTTAAATCAGCCCCAGCATTTT. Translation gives CAWSADNLNQPQHF.

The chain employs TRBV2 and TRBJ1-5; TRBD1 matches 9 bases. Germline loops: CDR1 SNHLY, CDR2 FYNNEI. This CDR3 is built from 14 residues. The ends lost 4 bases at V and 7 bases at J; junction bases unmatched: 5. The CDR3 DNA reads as TGTGCCAGCAGTGGAGTGACAGGGGGACAGCCCCAGCATTTT. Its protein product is CASSGVTGGQPQHF.

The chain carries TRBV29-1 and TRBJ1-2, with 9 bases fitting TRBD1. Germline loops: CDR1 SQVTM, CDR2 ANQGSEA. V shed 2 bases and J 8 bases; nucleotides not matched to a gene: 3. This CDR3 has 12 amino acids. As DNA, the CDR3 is TGCAGCGTTGAAAGGACAGGGGACGGCTACACCTTC. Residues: CSVERTGDGYTF.

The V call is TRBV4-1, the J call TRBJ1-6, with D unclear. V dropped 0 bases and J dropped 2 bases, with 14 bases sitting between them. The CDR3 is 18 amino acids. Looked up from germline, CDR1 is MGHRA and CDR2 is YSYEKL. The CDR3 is CASSQDLSGETYNSPLHF. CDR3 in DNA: TGCGCCAGCAGCCAAGATCTGAGCGGGGAGACCTATAATTCACCCCTCCACTTT.

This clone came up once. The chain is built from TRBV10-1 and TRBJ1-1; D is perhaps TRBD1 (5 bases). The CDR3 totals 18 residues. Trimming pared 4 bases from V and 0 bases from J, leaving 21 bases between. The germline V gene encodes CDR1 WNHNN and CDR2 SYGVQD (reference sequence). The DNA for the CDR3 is TGCGCCAGCAGTGCTTCGTGGAGCCAGGGAGGGGTGAACACTGAAGCTTTCTTT. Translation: CASSASWSQGGVNTEAFF.

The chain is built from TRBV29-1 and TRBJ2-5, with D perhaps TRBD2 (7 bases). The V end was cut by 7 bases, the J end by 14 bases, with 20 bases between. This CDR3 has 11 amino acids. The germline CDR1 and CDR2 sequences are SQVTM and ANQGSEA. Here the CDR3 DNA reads TGCAGCGCCGGATCTGGGGGGGCCTTCTACTTC. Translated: CSAGSGGAFYF.

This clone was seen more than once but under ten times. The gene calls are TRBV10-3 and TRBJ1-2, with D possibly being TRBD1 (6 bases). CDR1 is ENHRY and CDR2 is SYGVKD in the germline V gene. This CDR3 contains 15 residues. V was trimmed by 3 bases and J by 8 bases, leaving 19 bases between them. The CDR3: CAISDDPLAGVGYTF. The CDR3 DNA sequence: TGTGCCATCAGTGATGATCCCCTTGCAGGGGTCGGCTACACCTTC.

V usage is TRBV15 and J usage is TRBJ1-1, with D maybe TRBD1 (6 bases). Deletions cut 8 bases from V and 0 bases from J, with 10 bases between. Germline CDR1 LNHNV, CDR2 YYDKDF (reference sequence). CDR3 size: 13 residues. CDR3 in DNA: TGTGCCACCGCAGGGGATTTGAACACTGAAGCTTTCTTT. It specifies CATAGDLNTEAFF.

The CDR3 spells CASSLSDSYEQYF. CDR3 nucleotide sequence: TGTGCCAGCAGCCTTAGCGACTCCTACGAGCAGTACTTC. V and J are TRBV11-2 and TRBJ2-7; a possible D gene is TRBD2 (5 bases). This CDR3 contains 13 residues. The germline CDR1 and CDR2 sequences are SGHAT and FQNNGV. Trimming took 5 bases from V and 0 from J, leaving 8 bases between them.

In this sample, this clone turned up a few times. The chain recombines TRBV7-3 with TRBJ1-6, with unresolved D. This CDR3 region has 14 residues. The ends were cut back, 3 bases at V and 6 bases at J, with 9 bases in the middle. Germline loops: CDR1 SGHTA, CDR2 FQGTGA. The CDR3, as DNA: TGTGCCAGCAGCTTGTTCCCGAGTAATTCACCCCTCCACTTT. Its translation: CASSLFPSNSPLHF.

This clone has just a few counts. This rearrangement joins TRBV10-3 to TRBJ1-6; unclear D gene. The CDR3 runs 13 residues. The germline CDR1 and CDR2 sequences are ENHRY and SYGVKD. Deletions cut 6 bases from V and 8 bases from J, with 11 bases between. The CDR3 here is CAIRPGEDSPLHF. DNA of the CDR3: TGTGCCATCAGGCCGGGAGAAGATTCACCCCTCCACTTT.

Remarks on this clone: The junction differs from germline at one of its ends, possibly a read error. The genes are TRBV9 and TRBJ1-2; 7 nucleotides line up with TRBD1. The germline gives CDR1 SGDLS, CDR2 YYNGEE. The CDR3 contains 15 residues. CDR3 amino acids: CASSVGGDSGYGYPF. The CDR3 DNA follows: TGTGCCAGCAGCGTAGGAGGGGACAGCGGCTATGGCTACCCCTTC.

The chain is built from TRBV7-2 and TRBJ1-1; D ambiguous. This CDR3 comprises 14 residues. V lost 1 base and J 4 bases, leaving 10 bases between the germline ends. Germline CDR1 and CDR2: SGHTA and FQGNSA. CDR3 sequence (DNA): TGTGCCAGCAGCTTAGTGGTACTCACCACTGAAGCTTTCTTT. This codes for CASSLVVLTTEAFF.

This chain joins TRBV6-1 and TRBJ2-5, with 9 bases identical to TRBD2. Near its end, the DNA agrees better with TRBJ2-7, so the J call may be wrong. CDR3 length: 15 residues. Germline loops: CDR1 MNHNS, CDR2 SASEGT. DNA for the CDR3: TGTGCCAGCAGTGAATTAGCGGGGGCCTCCTACGAGCAGTACTTC. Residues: CASSELAGASYEQYF.

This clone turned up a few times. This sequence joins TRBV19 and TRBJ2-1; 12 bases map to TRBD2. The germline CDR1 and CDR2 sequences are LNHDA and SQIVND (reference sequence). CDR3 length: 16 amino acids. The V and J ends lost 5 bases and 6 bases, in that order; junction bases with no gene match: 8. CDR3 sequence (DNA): TGTGCCAGTAGTTCCAGACTAGCGGGGGCCTCCAATGAGCAGTTCTTC. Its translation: CASSSRLAGASNEQFF. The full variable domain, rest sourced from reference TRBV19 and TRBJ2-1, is DGGITQSPKYLFRKEGQNVTLSCEQNLNHDAMYWYRQDPGQGLRLIYYSQIVNDFQKGDIAEGYSVSREKKESFPLTVTSAQKNPTAFYLCASSSRLAGASNEQFFGPGTRLTVL.

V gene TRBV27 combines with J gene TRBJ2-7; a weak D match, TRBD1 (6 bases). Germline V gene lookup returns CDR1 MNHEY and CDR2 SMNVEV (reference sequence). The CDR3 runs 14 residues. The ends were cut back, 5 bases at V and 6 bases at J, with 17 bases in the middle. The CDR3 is CASSNTGTRAEQYF. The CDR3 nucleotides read TGTGCCAGCAGTAACACAGGGACCCGGGCCGAGCAGTACTTC.

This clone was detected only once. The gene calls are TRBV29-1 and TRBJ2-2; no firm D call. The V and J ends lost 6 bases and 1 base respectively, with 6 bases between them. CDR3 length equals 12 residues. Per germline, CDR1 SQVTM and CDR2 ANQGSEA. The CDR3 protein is CSVAKNTGELFF. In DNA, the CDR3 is TGCAGCGTCGCGAAGAACACCGGGGAGCTGTTTTTT.

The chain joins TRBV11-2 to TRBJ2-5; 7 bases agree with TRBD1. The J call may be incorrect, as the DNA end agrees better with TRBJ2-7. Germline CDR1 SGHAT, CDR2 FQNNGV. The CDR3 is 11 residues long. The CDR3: CASSSGGEQYF. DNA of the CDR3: TGTGCCAGCAGCTCAGGGGGCGAGCAGTACTTC.

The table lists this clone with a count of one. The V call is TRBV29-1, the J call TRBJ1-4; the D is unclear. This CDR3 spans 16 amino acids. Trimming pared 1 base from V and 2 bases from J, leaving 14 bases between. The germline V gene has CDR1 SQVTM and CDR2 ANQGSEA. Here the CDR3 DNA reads TGCAGCGTTGAAGGCCTCCCAGGTGGTACTAATGAAAAACTGTTTTTT. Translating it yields CSVEGLPGGTNEKLFF.

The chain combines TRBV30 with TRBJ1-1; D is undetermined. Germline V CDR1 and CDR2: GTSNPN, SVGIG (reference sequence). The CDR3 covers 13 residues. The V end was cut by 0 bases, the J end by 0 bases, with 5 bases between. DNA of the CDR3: TGTGCCTGGAGTGTACAACTGAACACTGAAGCTTTCTTT. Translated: CAWSVQLNTEAFF.

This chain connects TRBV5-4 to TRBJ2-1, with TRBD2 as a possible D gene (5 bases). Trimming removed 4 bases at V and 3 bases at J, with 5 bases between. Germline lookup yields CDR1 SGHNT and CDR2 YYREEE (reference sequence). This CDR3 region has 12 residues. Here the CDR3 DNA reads TGTGCCAGCAGCCGGGACTACAATGAGCAGTTCTTC. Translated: CASSRDYNEQFF.